The clone carrying this T cell receptor beta chain was observed a handful of times. The entry originates in a study of T cell repertoires in ileal Crohn's disease. Germline CDR1 is SGHRS and CDR2 is YFSETQ. The CDR3 has 13 amino acids. The V end lost 0 bases, the J end lost 9 bases, and 10 bases lay between the germline ends. Sequencing used immunoSEQ multiplex PCR; TCRdb keeps in-frame clones, though not all of them. This sample yields 9,000 to 10,000 clones, of which about 80% are seen a single time; about 25% belongs to the top ten. The receptor was derived from an adult with Crohn's disease. The chain uses TRBV5-1 and TRBJ1-5, with D possibly being TRBD1 (5 bases). Sequenced material: ileal tissue. CDR3: CASSLEGDRPQHF. The CDR3 nucleotides are TGCGCCAGCAGCTTGGAAGGGGATAGGCCCCAGCATTTT.